These T cell receptor beta chains were read from a single sample in a study of STAT5B mutations in CD4+ large granular lymphocyte leukemia. Libraries were prepared by immunoSEQ multiplex PCR; TCRdb keeps only in-frame clonotypes and omits some of them. The table includes about 46,000 clones, about 80% detected once. Input material: CD4+ T cells from blood buffy coats. The receptors here all came from a human donor in good health. Both conserved end residues are part of each CDR3. D genes are given only for firm matches. Clone size is not always given. Where it is, it says once, few, many or a class for expanded clones.

v_gene,d_gene,j_gene,abundance,len,CDR3nt,CDR3aa
TRBV29-1,NA,TRBJ1-4,NA,13,TGCAGCGTTGGCAGGACCAACGGTGAAAAACTGTTTTTT,CSVGRTNGEKLFF
TRBV5-6,NA,TRBJ2-5,NA,14,TGTGCCAGCAGCTGGGGGCGGCAGGAGGAGACCCAGTACTTC,CASSWGRQEETQYF
TRBV15,TRBD2,TRBJ2-1,NA,12,TGTGCCACCAGCAGGGGACTAGCGGTGCAGTTCTTC,CATSRGLAVQFF
TRBV11-3,NA,TRBJ2-7,NA,12,TGTGCCAGCAGCTCAAGACAGTACGAGCAGTACTTC,CASSSRQYEQYF
TRBV25-1,NA,TRBJ1-3,NA,16,TGTGCCAGCAGTTCCGGGTACCAAAGAACTGGAAACACCATATATTTT,CASSSGYQRTGNTIYF
TRBV9,TRBD2,TRBJ2-5,NA,14,TGTGCCAGCAGTGGGGGGGGTTGGGGAGAGACCCAGTACTTC,CASSGGGWGETQYF
TRBV6-5,NA,TRBJ2-7,NA,11,TGTGCCAGCAGTTACGGCAGGGAGCAGTACTTC,CASSYGREQYF
TRBV5-5,TRBD1,TRBJ1-5,few,14,TGTGCCAGCAGCCAAGGACAGGGTAATCAGCCCCAGCATTTT,CASSQGQGNQPQHF
TRBV28,NA,TRBJ1-5,once,15,TGTGCCAGCAGTTTACCTGAGGTGGCCAATCAGCCCCAGCATTTT,CASSLPEVANQPQHF
TRBV7-3,TRBD2,TRBJ2-1,NA,15,TGTGCCAGCAGCCCCCGGGGAGGGGTAAACAATGAGCAGTTCTTC,CASSPRGGVNNEQFF
TRBV19,TRBD2,TRBJ2-3,NA,16,TGTGCCAGTAGTCCACCGGGACTAGCGGTGACAGATACGCAGTATTTT,CASSPPGLAVTDTQYF
TRBV5-1,NA,TRBJ1-4,NA,15,TGCGCCAGCAGCTTGGAGGGGAGGGCTAATGAAAAACTGTTTTTT,CASSLEGRANEKLFF
TRBV5-1,NA,TRBJ2-3,NA,14,TGCGCCAGCAGCCTAAGCGGAGACACAGATACGCAGTATTTT,CASSLSGDTDTQYF
TRBV5-6,NA,TRBJ2-3,NA,15,TGTGCCAGCAGCTTGATTGGGGGGAGCACAGATACGCAGTATTTT,CASSLIGGSTDTQYF
TRBV10-3,TRBD1,TRBJ2-2,NA,16,TGTGCCATCAGTGGTACAGGGGGACCCCGAACCGGGGAGCTGTTTTTT,CAISGTGGPRTGELFF
TRBV6-1,TRBD1,TRBJ2-7,NA,15,TGTGCCAGCAGTCCTGGACAGGGGCGGCCCTACGAGCAGTACTTC,CASSPGQGRPYEQYF
TRBV5-1,TRBD2,TRBJ2-3,NA,20,TGCGCCAGCAGCTGGGGGTGGGGACAGGGACTAGCGGTGATGGCAGATACGCAGTATTTT,CASSWGWGQGLAVMADTQYF
TRBV14,TRBD1,TRBJ1-1,NA,15,TGTGCCAGCAGCCGCCGGGACAGGGGGTTTACTGAAGCTTTCTTT,CASSRRDRGFTEAFF
TRBV5-1,NA,TRBJ2-3,NA,17,TGCGCCAGCAGCTTGGGCCCGCGCGGGACAGGCACAGATACGCAGTATTTT,CASSLGPRGTGTDTQYF
TRBV6-1,NA,TRBJ1-1,NA,16,TGTGCCAGCAGTGAAGCAAAAACCCAGAGGGACACTGAAGCTTTCTTT,CASSEAKTQRDTEAFF
TRBV28,NA,TRBJ1-4,NA,14,TGTGCCAGCAGTTTACCCAGGGTTAATGAAAAACTGTTTTTT,CASSLPRVNEKLFF
TRBV7-6,TRBD1,TRBJ1-2,NA,15,TGTGCCAGCAGCTTAGGAGACAGGGAGGGCTATGGCTACACCTTC,CASSLGDREGYGYTF
TRBV19,NA,TRBJ1-2,NA,13,TGTGCCAGTAGTCGGCGGAGTTGGGATGGCTACACCTTC,CASSRRSWDGYTF
TRBV5-1,NA,TRBJ1-2,NA,14,TGCGCCAGCAGCTTGGCGGGAGTAAACTATGGCTACACCTTC,CASSLAGVNYGYTF
TRBV19,NA,TRBJ2-7,NA,14,TGTGCCAGTAGTATAAATTCCTTCAGGTACGAGCAGTACTTC,CASSINSFRYEQYF
TRBV28,NA,TRBJ1-2,NA,14,TGTGCCAGCAGTTTACTGCCCGAAGTGTCCGGCTACACCTTC,CASSLLPEVSGYTF
TRBV4-1,TRBD1,TRBJ1-5,once,15,TGCGCCAGCGGCCGGACAGGGGGCGGCAATCAGCCCCAGCATTTT,CASGRTGGGNQPQHF
TRBV18,NA,TRBJ1-1,NA,12,TGTGCCAGCTCACAAATGAGGGACGAAGCTTTCTTT,CASSQMRDEAFF
TRBV19,NA,TRBJ2-5,NA,14,TGTGCCAGTAGTCCGAATGATCGGCGGGAGACCCAGTACTTC,CASSPNDRRETQYF
TRBV5-1,TRBD2,TRBJ2-1,few,15,TGCGCCAGCGGTGGGGGTAGCGGGGGATACAATGAGCAGTTCTTC,CASGGGSGGYNEQFF
TRBV7-3,NA,TRBJ1-1,NA,16,TGTGCCAGCAGCTTAGACGGCATACGGGGGCGCTCTGAAGCTTTCTTT,CASSLDGIRGRSEAFF
TRBV18,NA,TRBJ1-1,NA,13,TGTGCCAGCTCACCCAGGATGGACACTGAAGCTTTCTTT,CASSPRMDTEAFF
TRBV9,NA,TRBJ1-4,NA,12,TGTGCCAGCAGCGTAGCGGGAAAAAAACTGTTTTTT,CASSVAGKKLFF
TRBV9,TRBD1,TRBJ1-2,NA,14,TGTGCCAGCAGCGGTCAACAGGGGCGCAGTGGCTACACCTTC,CASSGQQGRSGYTF
TRBV9,TRBD1,TRBJ2-4,few,14,TGTGCCAGCAGCGTGGGGACAGGTAAAAACATTCAGTACTTC,CASSVGTGKNIQYF
TRBV9,NA,TRBJ1-1,NA,13,TGTGCCAGCAGCGACCCCCCCGACACTGAAGCTTTCTTT,CASSDPPDTEAFF
TRBV6-6,NA,TRBJ2-7,NA,15,TGTGCCAGCAGACCCATCGGGGGCATCTCCTACGAGCAGTACTTC,CASRPIGGISYEQYF
TRBV12-5,NA,TRBJ1-2,NA,14,TGTGCTAGTGGTGCTTCCGGGACCGACTATGGCTACACCTTC,CASGASGTDYGYTF
TRBV19,NA,TRBJ1-2,NA,14,TGTGCCAGTAGTCGGTCAGATAATAACTATGGCTACACCTTC,CASSRSDNNYGYTF
TRBV4-1,TRBD2,TRBJ2-1,NA,17,TGCGCCAGCAGCCAAGGGGGCGGGGGGGCCTCCTACAATGAGCAGTTCTTC,CASSQGGGGASYNEQFF
TRBV5-1,NA,TRBJ2-3,NA,15,TGCGCCAGCAGCCTTTGGGGGTCTAGCACAGATACGCAGTATTTT,CASSLWGSSTDTQYF
TRBV5-1,TRBD1,TRBJ2-7,once,15,TGCGCCAGCAGCTTTGGCCGACAGGGCCAGTACGAGCAGTACTTC,CASSFGRQGQYEQYF
TRBV30,TRBD1,TRBJ1-5,few,15,TGTGCCTGGAGTGTTAGGACAGGGAACAATCAGCCCCAGCATTTT,CAWSVRTGNNQPQHF
TRBV6-1,NA,TRBJ2-4,once,13,TGTGCCAGCAGTGAAGTTCCAGGCCCCGTCCGGTACTTC,CASSEVPGPVRYF
TRBV7-6,TRBD2,TRBJ2-5,NA,14,TGTGCCAGCAGCATACTAGCGGGGGGTGAGACCCAGTACTTC,CASSILAGGETQYF
TRBV30,TRBD1,TRBJ1-6,NA,11,TGTGCCCGGGACAGGGTAACACCCCTCCACTTT,CARDRVTPLHF
TRBV5-1,TRBD1,TRBJ2-2,NA,16,TGCGCCAGCAGCCCGGGACAGGAGCTAAGGGCCGGGGAGCTGTTTTTT,CASSPGQELRAGELFF
TRBV11-3,NA,TRBJ2-3,NA,12,TGTGCCAGCAGCTTAGGTGAGAATACGCAGTATTTT,CASSLGENTQYF
TRBV28,NA,TRBJ2-7,NA,12,TGTGCCAGCACGCAGGCCAAGGGTGAGCAGTACTTC,CASTQAKGEQYF
TRBV7-9,TRBD2,TRBJ2-5,NA,15,TGTGCCAGCAGCTTAGGGGGGGGTTCCGAAGAGACCCAGTACTTC,CASSLGGGSEETQYF
TRBV27,TRBD1,TRBJ2-7,NA,14,TGTGCCAGCAGCCTCGGACAGGGTGGACTCGAGCAGTACTTC,CASSLGQGGLEQYF
TRBV28,TRBD1,TRBJ1-2,NA,13,TGTGCCAGCAGTGGCGGACAGGGGCAAGGCTACACCTTC,CASSGGQGQGYTF
TRBV19,NA,TRBJ1-4,NA,13,TGTGCCAGTAGTCTTAGGGGAGAGGAAAAACTGTTTTTT,CASSLRGEEKLFF
TRBV10-3,TRBD2,TRBJ2-1,NA,16,TGTGCCATCAGTCGGGGGACTAGCGGGGGGGAAAATGAGCAGTTCTTC,CAISRGTSGGENEQFF